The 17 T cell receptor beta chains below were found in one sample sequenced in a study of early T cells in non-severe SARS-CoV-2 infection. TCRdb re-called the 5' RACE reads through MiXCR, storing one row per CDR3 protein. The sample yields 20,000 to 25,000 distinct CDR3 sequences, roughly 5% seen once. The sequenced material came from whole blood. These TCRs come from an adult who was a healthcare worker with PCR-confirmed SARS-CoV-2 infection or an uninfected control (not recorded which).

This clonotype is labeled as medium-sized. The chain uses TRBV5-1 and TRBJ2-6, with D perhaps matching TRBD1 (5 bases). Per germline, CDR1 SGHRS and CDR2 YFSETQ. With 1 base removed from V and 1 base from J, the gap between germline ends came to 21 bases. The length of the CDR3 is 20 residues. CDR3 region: CASSLKGPTVMVSGANVLTF. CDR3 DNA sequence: TGCGCCAGCAGCTTGAAGGGCCCGACAGTAATGGTGTCTGGGGCCAACGTCCTGACTTTC.

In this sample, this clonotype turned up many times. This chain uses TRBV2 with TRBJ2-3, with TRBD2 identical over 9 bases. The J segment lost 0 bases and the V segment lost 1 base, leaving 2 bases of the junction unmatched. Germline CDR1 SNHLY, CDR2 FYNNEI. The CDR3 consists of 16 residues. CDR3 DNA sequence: TGTGCCAGCAGTGAAGTTACTAGCGGGAGCACAGATACGCAGTATTTT. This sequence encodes CASSEVTSGSTDTQYF.

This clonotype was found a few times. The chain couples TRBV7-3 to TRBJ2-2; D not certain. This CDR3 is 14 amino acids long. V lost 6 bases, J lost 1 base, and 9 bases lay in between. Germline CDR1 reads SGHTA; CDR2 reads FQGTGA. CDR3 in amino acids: CASSLSENTGELFF. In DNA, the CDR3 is TGTGCCAGCAGTCTCAGCGAGAACACCGGGGAGCTGTTTTTT.

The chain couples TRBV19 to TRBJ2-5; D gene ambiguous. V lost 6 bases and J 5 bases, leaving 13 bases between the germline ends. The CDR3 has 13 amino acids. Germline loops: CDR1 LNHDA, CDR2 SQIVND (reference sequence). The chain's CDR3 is CASRSGQEETQYF. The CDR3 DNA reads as TGTGCCAGTAGATCCGGGCAGGAGGAGACCCAGTACTTC. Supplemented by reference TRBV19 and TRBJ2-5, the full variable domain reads DGGITQSPKYLFRKEGQNVTLSCEQNLNHDAMYWYRQDPGQGLRLIYYSQIVNDFQKGDIAEGYSVSREKKESFPLTVTSAQKNPTAFYLCASRSGQEETQYFGPGTRLLVL.

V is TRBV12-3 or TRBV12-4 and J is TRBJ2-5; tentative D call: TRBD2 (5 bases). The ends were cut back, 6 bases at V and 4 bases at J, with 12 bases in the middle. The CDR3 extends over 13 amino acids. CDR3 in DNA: TGTGCCAGCAGCCAGCCGGGAACAGAGACCCAGTACTTC. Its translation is CASSQPGTETQYF.

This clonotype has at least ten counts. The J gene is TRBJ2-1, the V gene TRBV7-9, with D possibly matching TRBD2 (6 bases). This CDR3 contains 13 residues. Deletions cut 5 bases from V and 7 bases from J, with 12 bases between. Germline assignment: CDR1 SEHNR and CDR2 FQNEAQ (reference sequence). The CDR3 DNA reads TGTGCCAGCAGCCCCGACGGAGGGAATGAGCAGTTCTTC. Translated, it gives CASSPDGGNEQFF.

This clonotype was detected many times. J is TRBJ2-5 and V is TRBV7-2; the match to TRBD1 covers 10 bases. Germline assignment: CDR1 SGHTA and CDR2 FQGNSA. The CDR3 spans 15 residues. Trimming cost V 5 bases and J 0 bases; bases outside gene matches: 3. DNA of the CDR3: TGTGCCAGCAGCAGGGACAGGGGACACCAAGAGACCCAGTACTTC. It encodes CASSRDRGHQETQYF.

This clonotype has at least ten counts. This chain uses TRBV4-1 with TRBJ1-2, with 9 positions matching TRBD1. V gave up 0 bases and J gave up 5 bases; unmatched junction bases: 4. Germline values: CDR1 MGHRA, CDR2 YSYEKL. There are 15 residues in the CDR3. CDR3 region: CASSQDGDRAYGYTF. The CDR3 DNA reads TGCGCCAGCAGCCAAGACGGGGACAGGGCTTATGGCTACACCTTC.

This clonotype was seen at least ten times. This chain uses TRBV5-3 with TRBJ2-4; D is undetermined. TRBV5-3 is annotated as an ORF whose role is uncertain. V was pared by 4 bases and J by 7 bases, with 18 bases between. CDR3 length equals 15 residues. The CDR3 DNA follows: TGTGCCAGAAGCCTCCGGCAGGAGAGTAGGAACATTCAGTACTTC. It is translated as CARSLRQESRNIQYF.

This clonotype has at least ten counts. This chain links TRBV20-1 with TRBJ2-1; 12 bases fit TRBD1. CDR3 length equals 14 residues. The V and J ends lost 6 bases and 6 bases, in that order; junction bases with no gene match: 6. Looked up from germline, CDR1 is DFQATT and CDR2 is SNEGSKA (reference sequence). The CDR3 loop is CSASGTGGFNEQFF. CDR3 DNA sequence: TGCAGTGCGTCCGGGACAGGGGGCTTCAATGAGCAGTTCTTC.

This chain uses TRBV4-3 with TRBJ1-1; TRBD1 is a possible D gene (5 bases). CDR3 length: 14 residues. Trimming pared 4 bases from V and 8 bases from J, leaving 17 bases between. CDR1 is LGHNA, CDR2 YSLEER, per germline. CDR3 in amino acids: CASSRGGDVEEAFF. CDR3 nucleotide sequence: TGCGCCAGCAGCCGAGGCGGGGACGTTGAAGAAGCTTTCTTT.

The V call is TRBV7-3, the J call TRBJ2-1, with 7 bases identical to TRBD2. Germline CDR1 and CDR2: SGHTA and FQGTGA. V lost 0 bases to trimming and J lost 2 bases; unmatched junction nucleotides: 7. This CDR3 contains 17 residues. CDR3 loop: CASSLTSDSGPYNEQFF. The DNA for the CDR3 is TGTGCCAGCAGCTTAACGTCGGATAGCGGGCCCTACAATGAGCAGTTCTTC.

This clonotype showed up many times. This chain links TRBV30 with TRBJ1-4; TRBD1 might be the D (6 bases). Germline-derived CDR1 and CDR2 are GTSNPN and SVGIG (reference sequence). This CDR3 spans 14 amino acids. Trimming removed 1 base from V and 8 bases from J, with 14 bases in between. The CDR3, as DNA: TGTGCCTGGAGTGAAGGGGGACTACAGGAAAAACTGTTTTTT. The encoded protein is CAWSEGGLQEKLFF.

DNA for the CDR3: TGCAGTGCTCCCGTAAGCCCCGGGGAGCTGTTTTTT. Residues: CSAPVSPGELFF. The chain employs TRBV20-1 and TRBJ2-2; D remains unclear. Germline V gives CDR1 DFQATT, CDR2 SNEGSKA (reference sequence). The length of the CDR3 is 12 residues. Trimming left V 5 bases short and J 6 bases short, with 10 bases between.

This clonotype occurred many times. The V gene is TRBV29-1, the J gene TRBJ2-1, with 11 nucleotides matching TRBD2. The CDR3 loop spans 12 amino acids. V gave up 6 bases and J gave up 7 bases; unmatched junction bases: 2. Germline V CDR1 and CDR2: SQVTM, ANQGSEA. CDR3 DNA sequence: TGCAGCGTATTAGCGGGAGGGAATGAGCAGTTCTTC. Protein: CSVLAGGNEQFF.

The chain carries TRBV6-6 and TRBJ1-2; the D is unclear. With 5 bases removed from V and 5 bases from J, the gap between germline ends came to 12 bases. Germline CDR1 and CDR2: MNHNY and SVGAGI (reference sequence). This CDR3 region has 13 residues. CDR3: CASSPDGFYGYTF. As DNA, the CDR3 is TGTGCCAGCAGTCCGGACGGGTTTTATGGCTACACCTTC.

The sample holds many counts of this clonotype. CDR3 protein: CAIAEHQGTEAFF. Here the CDR3 DNA reads TGTGCCATCGCCGAGCACCAGGGGACTGAAGCTTTCTTT. The chain links TRBV10-3 to TRBJ1-1; a possible D gene is TRBD1 (6 bases). The CDR3 sequence is 13 residues long. The V gene lost 8 bases and the J gene lost 5 bases, with 15 bases spanning the gap. Germline loops: CDR1 ENHRY, CDR2 SYGVKD.